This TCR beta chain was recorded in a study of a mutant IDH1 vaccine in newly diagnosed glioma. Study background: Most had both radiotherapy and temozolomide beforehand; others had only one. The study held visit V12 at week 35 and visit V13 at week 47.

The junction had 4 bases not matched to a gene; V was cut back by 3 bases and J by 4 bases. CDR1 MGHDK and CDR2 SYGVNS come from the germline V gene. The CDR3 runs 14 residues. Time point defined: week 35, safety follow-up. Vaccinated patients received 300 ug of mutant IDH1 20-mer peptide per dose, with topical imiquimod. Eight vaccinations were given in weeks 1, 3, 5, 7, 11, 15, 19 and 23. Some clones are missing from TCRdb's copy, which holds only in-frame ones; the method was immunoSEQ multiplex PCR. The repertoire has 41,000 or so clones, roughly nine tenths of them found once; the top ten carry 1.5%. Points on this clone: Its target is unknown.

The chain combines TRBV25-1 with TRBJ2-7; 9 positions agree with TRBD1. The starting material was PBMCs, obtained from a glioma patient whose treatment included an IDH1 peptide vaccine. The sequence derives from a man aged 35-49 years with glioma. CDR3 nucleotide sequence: TGTGCCAGCAGTGAGGGGGACAGGGCTTACGAGCAGTACTTC. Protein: CASSEGDRAYEQYF.